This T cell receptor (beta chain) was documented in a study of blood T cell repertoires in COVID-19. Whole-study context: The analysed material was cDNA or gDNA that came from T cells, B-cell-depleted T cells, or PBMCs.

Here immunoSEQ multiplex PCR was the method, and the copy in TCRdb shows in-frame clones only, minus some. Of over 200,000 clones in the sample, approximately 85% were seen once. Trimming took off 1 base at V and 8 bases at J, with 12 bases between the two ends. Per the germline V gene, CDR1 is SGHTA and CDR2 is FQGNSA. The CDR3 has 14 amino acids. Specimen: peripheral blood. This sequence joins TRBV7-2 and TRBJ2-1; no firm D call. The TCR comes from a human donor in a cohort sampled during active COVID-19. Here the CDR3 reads CASSLGQSAHEQFF. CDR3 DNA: TGTGCCAGCAGCTTAGGGCAGTCTGCCCATGAGCAGTTCTTC.